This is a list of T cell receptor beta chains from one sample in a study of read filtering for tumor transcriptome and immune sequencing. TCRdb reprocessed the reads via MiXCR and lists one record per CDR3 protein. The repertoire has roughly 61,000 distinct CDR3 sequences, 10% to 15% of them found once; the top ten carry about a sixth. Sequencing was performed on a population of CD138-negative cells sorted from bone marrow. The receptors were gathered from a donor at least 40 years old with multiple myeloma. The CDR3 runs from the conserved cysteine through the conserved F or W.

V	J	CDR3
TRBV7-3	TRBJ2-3	CASSLLLSTDTQYF
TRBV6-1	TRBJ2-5	CASSLPGLAIETQYF
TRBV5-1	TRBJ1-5	CASSVSSGGNQPQHF
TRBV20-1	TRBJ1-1	CSARVTANTEAFF
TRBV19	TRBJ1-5	CASSNRETEPQHF
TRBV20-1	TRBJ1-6	CSARGSGPGDNSPLHF
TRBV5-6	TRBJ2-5	CASSYGTVKETQYF
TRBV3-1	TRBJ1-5	CASTKNPSNQPQHF
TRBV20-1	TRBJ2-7	CSARDFEGGGYEQYF
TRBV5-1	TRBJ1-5	CASSLTGFGNQPQHF
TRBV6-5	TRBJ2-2	CASSYPGAGELFF
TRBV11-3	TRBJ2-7	CASSLGISYEQYF
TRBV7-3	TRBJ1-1	CASSSSGGGNTEAFF
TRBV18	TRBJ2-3	CASSPTSATNTDTQYF
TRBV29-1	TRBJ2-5	CSVEFAQWGDGETQYF
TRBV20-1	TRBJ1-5	CSARGMTGKQPQHF
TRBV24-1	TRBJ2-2	CATSDLSGTGELFF
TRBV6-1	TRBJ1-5	CASSDSRVEAQHF
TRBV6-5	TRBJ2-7	CASRSHNSYEQYF
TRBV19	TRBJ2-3	CASSWGGRRTDTQYF
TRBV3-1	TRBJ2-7	CASSDGLAGSYEQYF
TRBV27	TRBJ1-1	CASSESTYTEAFF
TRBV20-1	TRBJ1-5	CSARVGLKNQPQHF
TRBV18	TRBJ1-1	CASSLMQTEAFF
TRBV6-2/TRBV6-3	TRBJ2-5	CASRGGHQETQYF
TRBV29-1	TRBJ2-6	CSVEDRGSGANVLTF
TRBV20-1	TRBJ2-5	CSALSQVRGDQETQYF
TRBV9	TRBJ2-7	CASSLGYSGTGGEQYF
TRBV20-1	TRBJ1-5	CSASPREYQPQHF
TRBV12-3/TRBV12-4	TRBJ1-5	CASSFLTVASSNQPQHF
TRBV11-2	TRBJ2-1	CASSLGGRYEQFF
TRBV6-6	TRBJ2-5	CASSSPGTGEETQYF
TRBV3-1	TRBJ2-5	CASSPRDRGRQETQYF
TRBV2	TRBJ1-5	CASSEGRDNQPQHF
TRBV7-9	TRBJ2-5	CASSLQDRQETQYF
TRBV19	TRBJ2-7	CASRPDRGPYEQYF
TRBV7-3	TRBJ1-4	CASSPSGQGNEKLFF